One sample yielded the 28 T cell receptor beta chains listed below, sequenced in a study of blood T cells in healthy people across ages. With a J-beta primer mix and a sample-barcoded 5' primer, a second PCR ran about 6 to 11 cycles. TCRdb passed the 5' RACE reads through MiXCR, listing each CDR3 protein once. The sample has hundreds of thousands of distinct CDR3 sequences; 32% are singletons. The sample was blood. The receptors originated from a woman older than 75 in good health.

This clonotype showed up many times. The chain combines TRBV3-1 with TRBJ1-2; D not resolved. Germline V lookup: CDR1 LGHDT, CDR2 YNNKEL (reference sequence). There are 14 residues in the CDR3. V lost 0 bases and J lost 5, with 10 bases in between. DNA of the CDR3: TGTGCCAGCAGCCAAGACGCAGGATTATATGGCTACACCTTC. Translating gives CASSQDAGLYGYTF. Complete variable domain (other parts from reference TRBV3-1 and TRBJ1-2): DTAVSQTPKYLVTQMGNDKSIKCEQNLGHDTMYWYKQDSKKFLKIMFSYNNKELIINETVPNRFSPKSPDKAHLNLHINSLELGDSAVYFCASSQDAGLYGYTFGSGTRLTVV.

J is TRBJ2-1 and V is TRBV7-2; 9 bases match TRBD2. The J call is doubtful: the DNA matches TRBJ2-7 better. Germline CDR1 is SGHTA and CDR2 is FQGNSA. This CDR3 spans 17 amino acids. The CDR3 loop is CASTSWAGGLVSNEQYF. The CDR3 DNA sequence: TGTGCCAGCACCTCATGGGCGGGGGGGCTGGTATCCAATGAGCAGTACTTC.

As regards this clonotype: This may arise from a read error, as a much more abundant clone is one base away. The chain links TRBV19 to TRBJ2-4, with 7 bases identical to TRBD2. The CDR3 covers 14 residues. Germline V gives CDR1 LNHDA, CDR2 SQIVND (reference sequence). Losses at the gene ends were 1 base for V and 8 bases for J; bases not matched to a gene: 5. CDR3 loop: CASSIGLGGDIQYF. CDR3 nucleotides: TGTGCCAGTAGTATAGGATTGGGGGGGGACATTCAGTACTTC.

The rearrangement uses TRBV6-5 and TRBJ2-5, with 8 positions matching TRBD1. With the DNA end fitting TRBJ2-7 better, the J assignment may be wrong. This CDR3 has 15 amino acids. Per germline, CDR1 MNHEY and CDR2 SVGAGI. The CDR3 DNA reads as TGTGCCAGCAGTTACTCCCCCGACAGGGGAGCCGAGCAGTACTTC. This sequence encodes CASSYSPDRGAEQYF.

Regarding this clonotype: No conserved phenylalanine or tryptophan ends this CDR3, so it is likely a read error. The chain couples TRBV11-2 to TRBJ2-1, with unresolved D. The V gene's germline CDR1 is SGHAT and CDR2 FQNNGV. Trimming removed 5 bases at V and 13 bases at J, with 21 bases between. The CDR3 is 14 amino acids. CDR3 in DNA: TGTGCCAGCAGCCAACTATTGGGCCCAGAGACCCAGTTCTGC. Encoded protein: CASSQLLGPETQFC.

Comment on this clonotype: A read error may produce the germline difference seen at one junction end. V is TRBV7-3 and J is TRBJ2-1; possibly TRBD1 for D (6 bases). Per the germline V gene, CDR1 is SGHTA and CDR2 is FQGTGA. The CDR3 extends over 16 amino acids. CDR3 DNA sequence: TGTGCCTGCAGCTCAACAGGGAAAAGCTCCCACAATGAGCAGTTCTTC. Translation: CACSSTGKSSHNEQFF.

This clonotype has a count of ten or more. The CDR3 coding sequence is TGTGCCAGCAGCTTAGATGGCGGGACTAGCACAGATACGCAGTATTTT. This sequence encodes CASSLDGGTSTDTQYF. This chain connects TRBV11-2 to TRBJ2-3, with D possibly being TRBD2 (6 bases). Trimming took 0 bases from V and 0 from J, leaving 10 bases between them. CDR1 is SGHAT, CDR2 FQNNGV, per germline. This CDR3 comprises 16 residues.

The sample holds many counts of this clonotype. V is TRBV20-1 and J is TRBJ1-1; 7 bases agree with TRBD1. This CDR3 region has 15 residues. V lost 3 bases and J lost 0; bases outside the gene matches: 7. Germline CDR1 reads DFQATT; CDR2 reads SNEGSKA (reference sequence). CDR3 region: CSASPLTGVNTEAFF. The DNA of the CDR3 is TGCAGTGCTAGTCCCCTCACAGGGGTGAACACTGAAGCTTTCTTT.

This chain uses TRBV10-3 with TRBJ1-2, with D possibly matching TRBD1 (5 bases). CDR1 is ENHRY, CDR2 SYGVKD, per germline. The CDR3 has 13 amino acids. The V gene lost 3 bases and the J gene lost 10 bases, with 15 bases spanning the gap. The CDR3 coding sequence is TGTGCCATCAGTGACAGGGATTCTGGAGACTACACCTTC. This gives the protein CAISDRDSGDYTF.

In this sample, this clonotype turned up many times. The rearrangement joins TRBV6-5 to TRBJ1-2; TRBD1 aligns across 7 bases. Germline V gene data show CDR1 as MNHEY and CDR2 as SVGAGI. With V trimmed by 10 bases and J by 2 bases, 7 bases remained unmatched. The CDR3 is 13 residues long. The CDR3 reads CATATGKNYGYTF. The DNA for the CDR3 is TGTGCCACCGCGACAGGGAAGAACTATGGCTACACCTTC.

This clonotype was recorded many times. V usage is TRBV20-1 and J usage is TRBJ2-1; TRBD2 matches at 11 bases. Trimming cost V 2 bases and J 5 bases; bases outside gene matches: 5. Germline CDR1 reads DFQATT; CDR2 reads SNEGSKA (reference sequence). The CDR3 is 15 amino acids. The DNA of the CDR3 is TGCAGTGCTAGACGTAGCGGGGGGGCCCACAATGAGCAGTTCTTC. Amino acid sequence: CSARRSGGAHNEQFF.

This clonotype appeared many times. V is TRBV7-2 and J is TRBJ2-7; 7 bases match TRBD2. V was clipped by 0 bases and J by 2 bases; unmatched bases: 7. From germline, CDR1 is SGHTA and CDR2 FQGNSA. This CDR3 comprises 16 residues. CDR3 in DNA: TGTGCCAGCAGCTTAGCGCTCAGCGGGATACCCTACGAGCAGTACTTC. Its translation: CASSLALSGIPYEQYF. Full variable domain (rest looked up from reference TRBV7-2 and TRBJ2-7): GAGVSQSPSNKVTEKGKDVELRCDPISGHTALYWYRQSLGQGLEFLIYFQGNSAPDKSGLPSDRFSAERTGGSVSTLTIQRTQQEDSAVYLCASSLALSGIPYEQYFGPGTRLTVT.

This clonotype was seen a single time. This chain links TRBV5-1 with TRBJ2-2; D is ambiguous. CDR3 size: 14 residues. The ends were cut back, 3 bases at V and 1 base at J, with 7 bases in the middle. Germline CDR1 and CDR2: SGHRS and YFSETQ. The chain's CDR3 is CASSSRQNTGELFF. CDR3 sequence (DNA): TGCGCCAGCAGCTCAAGACAGAACACCGGGGAGCTGTTTTTT. The whole variable domain, remainder taken from reference TRBV5-1 and TRBJ2-2, is KAGVTQTPRYLIKTRGQQVTLSCSPISGHRSVSWYQQTPGQGLQFLFEYFSETQRNKGNFPGRFSGRQFSNSRSEMNVSTLELGDSALYLCASSSRQNTGELFFGEGSRLTVL.

A word on this clonotype: Being one base from a much bigger clone, this may be a read error. V gene TRBV6-2 or TRBV6-3 combines with J gene TRBJ2-1, with 11 bases fitting TRBD2. The J call is uncertain, as TRBJ2-7 better fits the DNA end. The germline V gene has CDR1 MNHEY and CDR2 SVGEGT. This CDR3 spans 18 amino acids. The CDR3 loop reads CASSYPLAGGSSYNEQYF. The CDR3 DNA reads TGTGCCAGCAGTTACCCTCTAGCGGGGGGTAGCTCCTACAATGAGCAGTACTTC.

This clonotype was detected many times. The gene calls are TRBV5-1 and TRBJ2-7; 7 positions match TRBD1. CDR3 size: 15 residues. With 4 bases clipped from V and 0 bases from J, the junction kept 7 bases outside the gene matches. Germline V gene sequence: CDR1 SGHRS, CDR2 YFSETQ. In DNA, the CDR3 is TGCGCCAGCAGCCGGGCCGGGACAGCCTCCTACGAGCAGTACTTC. Translation: CASSRAGTASYEQYF.

This clonotype was seen repeatedly, ten times or more. This rearrangement joins TRBV27 to TRBJ2-1; 9 nucleotides agree with TRBD2. There are 15 residues in the CDR3. Unmatched junction bases numbered 17, after V lost 7 bases and J lost 13 bases. Germline CDR1 and CDR2: MNHEY and SMNVEV (reference sequence). For the CDR3, the DNA is TGTGCCAGCACAGCAGCGGGGGGCGTCTCAACTCCACAGTTCTTC. Encoded protein: CASTAAGGVSTPQFF.

The V call is TRBV20-1, the J call TRBJ1-5, with D hard to call. V shed 3 bases and J shed 1 base, with 7 bases lying between them. The CDR3 loop spans 13 amino acids. Germline-derived CDR1 and CDR2 are DFQATT and SNEGSKA (reference sequence). The CDR3 protein is CSARGPSNQPQHF. In DNA form, the CDR3 reads TGCAGTGCTAGGGGCCCGAGCAATCAGCCCCAGCATTTT.

The chain joins TRBV5-5 to TRBJ1-1, with D possibly matching TRBD1 (5 bases). The germline gives CDR1 SGHKS, CDR2 YYEKEE (reference sequence). Trimming took off 2 bases at V and 1 base at J, with 9 bases between the two ends. The CDR3 has 14 residues. CDR3 in amino acids: CASSFHGQNTEAFF. CDR3 in DNA: TGTGCCAGCAGCTTCCATGGACAGAACACTGAAGCTTTCTTT.

The rearrangement links TRBV30 to TRBJ1-1; D may be TRBD1 (5 bases). Per the germline V gene, CDR1 is GTSNPN and CDR2 is SVGIG (reference sequence). This CDR3 contains 14 residues. Deletions cut 3 bases from V and 3 bases from J, with 14 bases between. In nucleotides, the CDR3 is TGTGCCTGGAGGAGGCGGGGGTTGGACACTGAAGCTTTCTTT. It specifies CAWRRRGLDTEAFF.

This clonotype was observed a single time. Given a much more abundant clone one base away, this may be a read error. The genes are TRBV28 and TRBJ2-7; D call uncertain. From germline, CDR1 is MDHEN and CDR2 SYDVKM. The CDR3 is 16 amino acids. V lost 6 bases, J lost 2 bases, and 20 bases lay in between. The CDR3 loop reads CASRSFIRNRAYEQYF. CDR3 nucleotide sequence: TGTGCCAGCAGATCGTTTATCCGGAACCGAGCCTACGAGCAGTACTTC.

This clonotype was found a few times. The chain links TRBV30 to TRBJ2-1, with TRBD1 matching 9 bases. Germline values: CDR1 GTSNPN, CDR2 SVGIG (reference sequence). The V segment lost 6 bases and the J segment 5 bases; nucleotides outside the gene matches: 8. This CDR3 has 14 amino acids. The CDR3 region is CACRPGQGNNEQFF. CDR3 bases: TGTGCCTGTCGCCCGGGACAGGGTAACAATGAGCAGTTCTTC.

The DNA of the CDR3 is TGTGCCAGCAGTGAAGCGCTTGCCAGGGGCCAGCCCCAGCATTTT. Translated: CASSEALARGQPQHF. The gene calls are TRBV2 and TRBJ1-5; tentatively, D is TRBD1 (6 bases). The V and J ends lost 0 bases and 7 bases respectively, with 13 bases between them. Germline V gene lookup returns CDR1 SNHLY and CDR2 FYNNEI. The CDR3 has 15 amino acids.

This clonotype was picked up a small number of times. The chain carries TRBV4-2 and TRBJ1-6; D possibly corresponds to TRBD1 (6 bases). The CDR3 covers 17 residues. Trimming removed 1 base from V and 10 bases from J, with 20 bases in between. Germline values: CDR1 LGHNA, CDR2 YNFKEQ. The CDR3 bases are TGTGCCAGCAGCCAAGGTGAAGGGGGGCTAGAAGGGTCACCCCTCCACTTT. This gives the protein CASSQGEGGLEGSPLHF.

In its sample, this clonotype was seen once. It may be a read error: a sequence one base away is much more abundant. The chain joins TRBV6-2 or TRBV6-3 to TRBJ2-1; no clear D gene. The CDR3 has 16 amino acids. The V gene lost 5 bases and the J gene lost 2 bases, with 16 bases spanning the gap. Germline V lookup: CDR1 MNHEY, CDR2 SVGEGT. DNA for the CDR3: TGTGCCAGCAGTCAGATACAGAGGTTCACCTACAATGAGCAGTTCTTC. Protein product: CASSQIQRFTYNEQFF.

A few counts support this clonotype. The gene calls are TRBV4-2 and TRBJ2-1, with D uncertain. Germline V gene sequence: CDR1 LGHNA, CDR2 YNFKEQ. V was trimmed by 1 base and J by 0 bases, leaving 13 bases between them. CDR3 length equals 17 residues. The CDR3 DNA reads as TGTGCCAGCAGCCAAGTGGGCTTTACGAGCTCCTACAATGAGCAGTTCTTC. Translated: CASSQVGFTSSYNEQFF.

The chain employs TRBV11-2 and TRBJ2-7; the match to TRBD2 covers 8 bases. CDR1 is SGHAT, CDR2 FQNNGV, per germline. This CDR3 region has 14 residues. V trimming: 2 bases; J trimming: 4 bases; junction bases outside the gene matches: 4. The CDR3 reads CASSLFGGGYEQYF. CDR3 DNA sequence: TGTGCCAGCAGCTTATTCGGGGGGGGGTACGAGCAGTACTTC.

This clonotype showed up many times. This chain joins TRBV7-9 and TRBJ2-5, with D possibly called TRBD1 or TRBD2 (6 bases each). The CDR3 spans 16 residues. Trimming removed 2 bases from V and 0 bases from J, with 13 bases in between. Germline V lookup: CDR1 SEHNR, CDR2 FQNEAQ (reference sequence). The CDR3 sequence is CASSLPRDKYQETQYF. The CDR3 DNA follows: TGTGCCAGCAGCTTACCGCGGGACAAGTACCAAGAGACCCAGTACTTC.

This clonotype was observed a few times. This chain uses TRBV7-8 with TRBJ2-2, with 8 bases that match TRBD1. V gave up 7 bases and J gave up 7 bases; unmatched junction bases: 14. CDR1 and CDR2 from the germline V gene are SGHVS and FQNEAQ. CDR3 size: 16 residues. The CDR3 spells CASIQTGQGVGGELFF. CDR3 DNA sequence: TGTGCCAGCATCCAGACAGGACAGGGTGTGGGCGGGGAGCTGTTTTTT.